This T cell receptor beta chain was sequenced in a study of CD8 T cells in Susac syndrome. Study conclusions and caveats: The number of individuals included in the study's TCR sequencing and HLA analysis was acknowledged as relatively small.

It was with random hexamers that about 0.45 to 1 ug RNA was reverse transcribed. TCRdb reanalysed the immunoSEQ multiplex PCR reads using MiXCR and keeps one entry per CDR3 protein. Among over 130,000 distinct CDR3 sequences, 85% to 95% were seen once, and the ten largest hold approximately 0.11%. To note about this clonotype: Its target is not known.

Trimming took off 6 bases at V and 1 base at J, with 9 bases between the two ends. The CDR3 runs 13 residues. Germline values: CDR1 SEHNR, CDR2 FQNEAQ (reference sequence). The sequence was collected from a human donor with multiple sclerosis. The sequenced sample was CD4+ T cells from PBMCs. V is TRBV7-9 and J is TRBJ1-1; D remains unclear. CDR3 protein: CASSMTTNTEAFF. The CDR3 DNA reads as TGTGCCAGCAGTATGACTACGAACACTGAAGCTTTCTTT.